Below, 22 T cell receptor beta chains from the same sample are listed, as sequenced in a study of post-analysis software for immune sequencing data. Study-wide results and limits: With TRBV5-6, TRBV5-1 and TRBV20-1 included, roughly five TRBV segments were more frequent in patients than in controls.

Presence of unique molecular identifiers characterized the TCR beta cDNA libraries. TCRdb re-analysed the PCR reads in MiXCR, keeping a single row per CDR3 protein. The repertoire holds roughly 430,000 distinct CDR3 sequences, with 39% as singletons. These receptors' antigens are unknown. Material: blood. The receptors derive from a girl aged 2 to 9 with multiple sclerosis.

The V call is TRBV7-3, the J call TRBJ1-1; D remains unclear. This CDR3 is built from 13 residues. From germline, CDR1 is SGHTA and CDR2 FQGTGA. Trimming removed 2 bases at V and 4 bases at J, with 8 bases between. DNA for the CDR3: TGTGCCAGCAGCTTATACCCGGGCACTGAAGCTTTCTTT. Its translation: CASSLYPGTEAFF. Full variable domain (outside the CDR3, taken from reference TRBV7-3 and TRBJ1-1): GAGVSQTPSNKVTEKGKYVELRCDPISGHTALYWYRQSLGQGPEFLIYFQGTGAADDSGLPNDRFFAVRPEGSVSTLKIQRTERGDSAVYLCASSLYPGTEAFFGQGTRLTVV.

The chain combines TRBV2 with TRBJ1-2, with D possibly being TRBD1 (5 bases). The CDR3 totals 14 residues. V lost 6 bases, J lost 5 bases, and 16 bases lay in between. CDR1 SNHLY and CDR2 FYNNEI come from the germline V gene. CDR3: CASSELTVMYGYTF. The CDR3 coding sequence is TGTGCCAGCAGCGAGTTGACAGTTATGTATGGCTACACCTTC.

This clonotype was counted at least ten times. The chain combines TRBV29-1 with TRBJ2-7; TRBD2 aligns across 7 bases. This CDR3 region has 14 residues. Germline V gives CDR1 SQVTM, CDR2 ANQGSEA. Losses at the gene ends were 0 bases for V and 1 base for J; bases not matched to a gene: 3. Written as DNA, the CDR3 is TGCAGCGTTGAAGATCGGGGGGTGTCCTACGAGCAGTACTTC. Its protein product is CSVEDRGVSYEQYF.

This clonotype was seen more than once but under ten times. The chain has TRBV28 and TRBJ2-5; TRBD2 aligns across 7 bases. The CDR3 is made up of 14 amino acids. Germline V gives CDR1 MDHEN, CDR2 SYDVKM. V lost 3 bases, J lost 4 bases, and 5 bases stayed unmatched. CDR3 protein: CASSFPAGVETQYF. CDR3 DNA sequence: TGTGCCAGCAGTTTCCCCGCGGGAGTAGAGACCCAGTACTTC.

This clonotype showed up just a few times. This chain joins TRBV29-1 and TRBJ1-1; D unclear. Between the trimmed V and J ends, which lost 3 bases and 11 bases, there was a span of 13 bases. The CDR3 runs to 11 residues. Germline CDR1 and CDR2: SQVTM and ANQGSEA. CDR3 DNA: TGCAGCGTTGAGATGAATATGAGCGCTTTCTTT. Translated, it gives CSVEMNMSAFF.

This clonotype was counted between two and nine times. This rearrangement joins TRBV20-1 to TRBJ2-7; 11 bases align to TRBD2. J lost 6 bases, V lost 3 bases, and 10 bases had no gene match. CDR3 length: 15 amino acids. Germline CDR1 reads DFQATT; CDR2 reads SNEGSKA (reference sequence). The CDR3 region is CSASTSSGGSLEQYF. The CDR3 nucleotides are TGCAGTGCTAGTACCTCTAGCGGGGGGTCTCTCGAGCAGTACTTC.

CDR3 in amino acids: CASSEAPDQPQHF. For the CDR3, the DNA is TGTGCCAGCAGTGAGGCTCCGGATCAGCCCCAGCATTTT. The gene calls are TRBV25-1 and TRBJ1-5; D not certain. The CDR3 spans 13 residues. The germline V and J ends were trimmed by 3 bases and 5 bases, with 8 bases remaining between them. Germline V gene lookup returns CDR1 MGHDK and CDR2 SYGVNS.

The V call is TRBV20-1, the J call TRBJ2-1; 9 bases fit TRBD1. Germline CDR1 reads DFQATT; CDR2 reads SNEGSKA (reference sequence). Trimming removed 6 bases from V and 7 bases from J; junction bases left unmatched: 7. The length of the CDR3 is 13 residues. CDR3 protein: CSAGQGSWNEQFF. The DNA of the CDR3 is TGCAGTGCCGGACAGGGGTCTTGGAATGAGCAGTTCTTC.

The V gene is TRBV12-3 or TRBV12-4, the J gene TRBJ2-7; D gene unclear. The CDR3 extends over 19 amino acids. V lost 5 bases and J lost 0, with 26 bases in between. For the CDR3, the DNA is TGTGCCAGCAGTCAGAGAGACCTTTGGGGTCCAAGGAGCTCCTACGAGCAGTACTTC. Protein sequence: CASSQRDLWGPRSSYEQYF.

This chain connects TRBV5-1 to TRBJ2-3; perhaps TRBD2 as D (5 bases). Trimming took off 0 bases at V and 0 bases at J, with 11 bases between the two ends. The CDR3 totals 16 residues. Germline V CDR1 and CDR2: SGHRS, YFSETQ. The chain's CDR3 is CASSLGVRASTDTQYF. CDR3 bases: TGCGCCAGCAGCTTGGGGGTGAGGGCTAGCACAGATACGCAGTATTTT.

The V call is TRBV10-2, the J call TRBJ2-7; either TRBD1 or TRBD2 may supply D (5 bases each). The germline V gene encodes CDR1 WSHSY and CDR2 SAAADI. The V end was cut by 6 bases, the J end by 12 bases, with 27 bases between. This CDR3 has 15 amino acids. The CDR3 bases are TGCGCCAGCAGCCGGACTCGAGGGGAAGCGGAGACCCGGTACTTC. It specifies CASSRTRGEAETRYF.

This chain uses TRBV19 with TRBJ2-3; 7 bases fit TRBD2. From germline, CDR1 is LNHDA and CDR2 SQIVND (reference sequence). This CDR3 spans 14 amino acids. V lost 2 bases to trimming and J lost 6 bases; unmatched junction nucleotides: 5. CDR3 protein: CASSIRGVLDTQYF. DNA for the CDR3: TGTGCCAGTAGTATACGGGGGGTCCTTGATACGCAGTATTTT.

Note on this clonotype: It is likely a read error: a sequence one base away is far more abundant. This chain uses TRBV5-1 with TRBJ2-7; TRBD1 aligns across 7 bases. The CDR3 totals 12 residues. Germline V CDR1 and CDR2: SGHRS, YFSETQ. CDR3 sequence: CAGSLTGYEQYF. The CDR3 coding sequence is TGCGCCGGCAGCTTGACAGGGTACGAGCAGTACTTC.

As to this clonotype: One end of the junction fails to match germline, which may point to a read error. The V call is TRBV29-1, the J call TRBJ2-1; TRBD2 aligns across 7 bases. The germline CDR1 and CDR2 sequences are SQVTM and ANQGSEA. This CDR3 is 15 amino acids long. CDR3 loop: CSVTAAGSPYNERFF. The DNA of the CDR3 is TGCAGCGTGACCGCAGCGGGAAGCCCCTACAATGAGCGGTTCTTC.

By frequency in the sample, this clonotype is medium-sized. The gene calls are TRBV28 and TRBJ2-1; D remains ambiguous. CDR1 is MDHEN, CDR2 SYDVKM, per germline. CDR3 length: 12 amino acids. V lost 6 bases and J lost 2, with 5 bases in between. CDR3 sequence reads: CASSLTYNEQFF. The DNA for the CDR3 is TGTGCCAGCAGCTTGACCTACAATGAGCAGTTCTTC.

This chain links TRBV20-1 with TRBJ2-4; the match to TRBD2 covers 7 bases. Judging by the DNA end, TRBJ2-7 fits better; the J call may be wrong. Germline CDR1 is DFQATT and CDR2 is SNEGSKA (reference sequence). CDR3 length equals 13 residues. CDR3 in amino acids: CSASFGTTGEQYF. The CDR3 region has the DNA TGCAGTGCTAGTTTTGGGACTACGGGCGAGCAGTACTTC.

This clonotype was recorded a few times. This chain uses TRBV29-1 with TRBJ2-1; 8 bases line up with TRBD2. CDR3 size: 14 residues. Germline assignment: CDR1 SQVTM and CDR2 ANQGSEA. The J segment lost 4 bases and the V segment lost 3 bases, leaving 5 bases of the junction unmatched. The CDR3 sequence is CSVDVGGGYNEQFF. DNA for the CDR3: TGCAGCGTTGATGTGGGCGGGGGGTACAATGAGCAGTTCTTC.

This clonotype was counted a few times. The rearrangement links TRBV7-2 to TRBJ2-4, with 7 bases lining up with TRBD2. The DNA end is a closer match to TRBJ2-7, so the J assignment may be wrong. This CDR3 is built from 16 residues. The germline V gene has CDR1 SGHTA and CDR2 FQGNSA. The CDR3 reads CASSFRITGRSGEQYF. The CDR3, as DNA: TGTGCCAGCAGCTTCCGCATCACCGGGAGGAGCGGCGAGCAGTACTTC.

The chain employs TRBV28 and TRBJ2-7; 8 bases match TRBD1. V shed 6 bases, J shed 6 bases, and the junction held 10 bases outside the gene matches. The CDR3 has 14 amino acids. Germline values: CDR1 MDHEN, CDR2 SYDVKM. The CDR3 nucleotides are TGTGCCAGCAGCCGGACAGGGAGTTTGGGCGAGCAGTACTTC. Translating gives CASSRTGSLGEQYF.

There are many counts of this clonotype. V gene TRBV4-2 combines with J gene TRBJ2-5, with 9 bases matching TRBD2. The CDR3 has 15 residues. The germline V gene encodes CDR1 LGHNA and CDR2 YNFKEQ. V shed 1 base, J shed 5 bases, and the junction held 5 bases outside the gene matches. The DNA of the CDR3 is TGTGCCAGCAGCCAAGGCGGGGGGGCTTGGGAGACCCAGTACTTC. Protein sequence: CASSQGGGAWETQYF.

The rearrangement links TRBV5-1 to TRBJ2-1; 8 positions match TRBD1. This CDR3 is 18 amino acids long. Germline CDR1 reads SGHRS; CDR2 reads YFSETQ. After removal of 1 base from V and 9 bases from J, the junction contained 18 bases not matched to a gene. In nucleotides, the CDR3 is TGCGCCAGCAGCTTGAGGCGGGGTGGGACAGGCCCTGGGAGTGAGCAGTTCTTC. Translated: CASSLRRGGTGPGSEQFF.

V gene TRBV12-3 or TRBV12-4 combines with J gene TRBJ2-3; D unresolved. The CDR3 has 14 amino acids. Trimming stripped 10 bases from V and 2 bases from J, with 16 bases between. The DNA of the CDR3 is TGTGCCATCCGATCCCTTTCCTACACAGATACGCAGTATTTT. Translated: CAIRSLSYTDTQYF.